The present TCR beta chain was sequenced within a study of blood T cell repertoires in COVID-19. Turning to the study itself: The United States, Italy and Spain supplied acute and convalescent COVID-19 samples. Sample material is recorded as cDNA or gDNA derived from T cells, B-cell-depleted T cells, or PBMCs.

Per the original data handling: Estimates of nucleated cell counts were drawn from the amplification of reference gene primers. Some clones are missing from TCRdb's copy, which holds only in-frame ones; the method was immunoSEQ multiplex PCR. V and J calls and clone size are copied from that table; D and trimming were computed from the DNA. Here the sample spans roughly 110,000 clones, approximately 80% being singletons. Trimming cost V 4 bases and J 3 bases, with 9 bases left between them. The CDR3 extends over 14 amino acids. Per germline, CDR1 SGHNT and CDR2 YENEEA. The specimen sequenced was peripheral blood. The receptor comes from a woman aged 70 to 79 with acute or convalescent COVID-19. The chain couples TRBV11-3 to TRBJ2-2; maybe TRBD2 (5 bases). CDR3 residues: CASSSYSDTGELFF. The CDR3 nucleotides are TGTGCCAGCAGCTCTTATAGCGACACCGGGGAGCTGTTTTTT.